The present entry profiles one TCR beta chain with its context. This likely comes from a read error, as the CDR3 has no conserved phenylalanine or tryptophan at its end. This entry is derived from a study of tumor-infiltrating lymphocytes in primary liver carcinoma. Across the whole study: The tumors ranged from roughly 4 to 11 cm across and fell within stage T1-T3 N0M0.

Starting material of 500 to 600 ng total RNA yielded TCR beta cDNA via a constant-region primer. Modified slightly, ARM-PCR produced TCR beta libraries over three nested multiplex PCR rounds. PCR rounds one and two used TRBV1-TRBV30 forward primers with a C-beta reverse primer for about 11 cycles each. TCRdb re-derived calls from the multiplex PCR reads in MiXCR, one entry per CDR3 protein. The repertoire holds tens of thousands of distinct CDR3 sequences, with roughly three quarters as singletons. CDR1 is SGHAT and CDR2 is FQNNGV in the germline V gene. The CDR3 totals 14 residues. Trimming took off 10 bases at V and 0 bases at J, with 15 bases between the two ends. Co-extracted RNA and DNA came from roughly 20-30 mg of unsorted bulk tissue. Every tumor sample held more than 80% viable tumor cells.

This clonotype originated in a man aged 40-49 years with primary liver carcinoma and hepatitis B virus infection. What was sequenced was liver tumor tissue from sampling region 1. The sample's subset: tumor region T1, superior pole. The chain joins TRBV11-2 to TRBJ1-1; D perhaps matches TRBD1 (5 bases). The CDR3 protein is CANTGARVNTEAFL. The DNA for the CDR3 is TGTGCCAACACTGGTGCCAGGGTGAACACTGAAGCTTTCCTT.